What follows are 32 T cell receptor beta chains derived from one specimen sequenced in a study of blood T cell repertoires in COVID-19. Data came from immunoSEQ multiplex PCR; TCRdb stores just in-frame clones and leaves some out. The sample includes over 100,000 clones, approximately 80% seen only once; the top ten take roughly 29%. The sequenced material came from peripheral blood. These receptors were obtained from a man aged 55-75 years with acute or convalescent COVID-19.

The chain couples TRBV29-1 to TRBJ2-5; unclear D gene. Germline V gives CDR1 SQVTM, CDR2 ANQGSEA. The CDR3 sequence is 12 residues long. V was pared by 4 bases and J by 2 bases, with 8 bases between. The CDR3 here is CSVVADQETQYF. The CDR3 nucleotides are TGCAGCGTTGTCGCGGATCAAGAGACCCAGTACTTC.

The J gene is TRBJ1-5, the V gene TRBV9; weak D call: TRBD1 (5 bases). V lost 4 bases to trimming and J lost 8 bases, with 16 bases between them. This CDR3 is 14 amino acids long. From germline, CDR1 is SGDLS and CDR2 YYNGEE. The CDR3 DNA sequence: TGTGCCAGCAGCAGTTCAGGGACGGGGGAGCCCCAGCATTTT. Encoded protein: CASSSSGTGEPQHF.

The CDR3 region has the DNA TGCGCCAGCAGCCCCGGCCCCAGCGGGAGAAATACAGATACGCAGTATTTT. It codes for CASSPGPSGRNTDTQYF. The chain links TRBV5-1 to TRBJ2-3; 8 positions agree with TRBD2. CDR1 and CDR2 (germline): SGHRS, YFSETQ. V shed 4 bases, J shed 3 bases, and the junction held 13 bases outside the gene matches. This CDR3 spans 17 amino acids.

The chain employs TRBV7-2 and TRBJ1-4; possible D gene TRBD1, 6 bases. This CDR3 contains 13 residues. Trimming removed 3 bases at V and 6 bases at J, with 8 bases between. Germline V CDR1 and CDR2: SGHTA, FQGNSA. The CDR3 region is CASSFGTYEKLFF. In DNA, the CDR3 is TGTGCCAGCAGCTTCGGGACATATGAAAAACTGTTTTTT.

The rearrangement joins TRBV29-1 to TRBJ2-2, with D maybe TRBD1 (6 bases). The germline gives CDR1 SQVTM, CDR2 ANQGSEA. CDR3 length: 13 residues. CDR3 sequence reads: CTINRVNTGELFF. CDR3 DNA: TGCACCATCAACAGGGTCAACACCGGGGAGCTGTTTTTT.

In this sample, this clone turned up a few times. This chain links TRBV29-1 with TRBJ1-5, with D possibly matching TRBD1 (5 bases). Germline-derived CDR1 and CDR2 are SQVTM and ANQGSEA. V was clipped by 4 bases and J by 1 base, with 8 bases between them. The CDR3 runs to 13 residues. The CDR3 region is CSVAAGSNQPQHF. CDR3 bases: TGCAGCGTTGCGGCAGGGAGCAATCAGCCCCAGCATTTT.

The rearrangement links TRBV5-1 to TRBJ1-1; possible D gene TRBD1, 6 bases. Deletions cut 4 bases from V and 0 bases from J, with 13 bases between. This CDR3 is 15 amino acids long. Germline V gene data show CDR1 as SGHRS and CDR2 as YFSETQ. The CDR3 region is CASSLGQMMNTEAFF. CDR3 nucleotide sequence: TGCGCCAGCAGCCTAGGACAGATGATGAACACTGAAGCTTTCTTT.

The J gene is TRBJ2-2, the V gene TRBV24-1, with a tentative D call TRBD1 (5 bases). The CDR3 totals 15 residues. Germline-derived CDR1 and CDR2 are KGHDR and SFDVKD. Trimming pared 2 bases from V and 3 bases from J, leaving 9 bases between. CDR3 DNA sequence: TGTGCCACCAGTGATTCCGGACAATACACCGGGGAGCTGTTTTTT. As protein: CATSDSGQYTGELFF.

The sample holds a few counts of this clone. This chain uses TRBV9 with TRBJ1-1; D ambiguous. Germline lookup yields CDR1 SGDLS and CDR2 YYNGEE. The CDR3 runs to 15 residues. Trimming stripped 4 bases from V and 0 bases from J, with 13 bases between. The CDR3 DNA reads TGTGCCAGCAGCCCCGCGGTGATAGTGAACACTGAAGCTTTCTTT. Amino acid sequence: CASSPAVIVNTEAFF.

V gene TRBV3-1 (or the pseudogene TRBV3-2) combines with J gene TRBJ2-5; D is perhaps TRBD1 (5 bases). Trimming took off 1 base at V and 4 bases at J, with 19 bases between the two ends. This CDR3 has 17 residues. Germline CDR1 and CDR2: LGHDT and YNNKEL (reference sequence). The DNA for the CDR3 is TGTGCCAGCAGCCAAGTTATTAGGGGCAAAAAGGCAGAGACCCAGTACTTC. As protein: CASSQVIRGKKAETQYF.

The V gene is TRBV5-1, the J gene TRBJ2-2, with D perhaps matching TRBD2 (7 bases). The CDR3 consists of 15 residues. V lost 7 bases, J lost 6 bases, and 19 bases lay in between. Per the germline V gene, CDR1 is SGHRS and CDR2 is YFSETQ. The CDR3 sequence is CASRPGGTLSGELFF. For the CDR3, the DNA is TGCGCCAGCCGCCCCGGGGGGACATTGTCCGGGGAGCTGTTTTTT.

The chain combines TRBV29-1 with TRBJ2-2; TRBD1 agrees at 9 bases. The CDR3 runs 13 residues. Trimming cost V 7 bases and J 6 bases; bases outside gene matches: 6. From germline, CDR1 is SQVTM and CDR2 ANQGSEA. The CDR3 nucleotides read TGCAGCGCCGTGGGACAGGGACCCGGGGAGCTGTTTTTT. Translated: CSAVGQGPGELFF.

The chain employs TRBV4-1 and TRBJ1-2, with D uncertain. CDR3 length equals 14 residues. Trimming cost V 5 bases and J 6 bases, with 16 bases left between them. Germline V lookup: CDR1 MGHRA, CDR2 YSYEKL. CDR3 protein: CASSGRQRGNGYTF. The DNA of the CDR3 is TGCGCCAGCAGCGGCCGTCAACGAGGAAATGGCTACACCTTC.

The chain has TRBV27 and TRBJ1-1, with 10 bases fitting TRBD1. The V gene's germline CDR1 is MNHEY and CDR2 SMNVEV (reference sequence). CDR3 length: 14 amino acids. V lost 5 bases and J lost 3; bases outside the gene matches: 3. This CDR3 reads CASSRGQGDTEAFF. CDR3 nucleotide sequence: TGTGCCAGCAGTCGAGGACAGGGGGACACTGAAGCTTTCTTT.

This clone was counted a few times. The V and J genes are TRBV28 and TRBJ1-5, with 7 nucleotides matching TRBD1. The V and J ends lost 3 bases and 3 bases, in that order; junction bases with no gene match: 2. CDR1 is MDHEN, CDR2 SYDVKM, per germline. This CDR3 is built from 14 residues. The CDR3 loop reads CASSLGQLNQPQHF. The CDR3 coding sequence is TGTGCCAGCAGTTTGGGACAGCTCAATCAGCCCCAGCATTTT.

The J gene is TRBJ1-1, the V gene TRBV10-1; D is possibly TRBD1 (6 bases). Germline-derived CDR1 and CDR2 are WNHNN and SYGVQD (reference sequence). With 6 bases removed from V and 1 base from J, the gap between germline ends came to 9 bases. The length of the CDR3 is 13 residues. This CDR3 reads CASSSDRNTEAFF. CDR3 DNA sequence: TGCGCCAGCAGCTCGGACAGGAACACTGAAGCTTTCTTT.

V and J are TRBV7-9 and TRBJ1-4; 9 bases align to TRBD1. After removal of 5 bases from V and 8 bases from J, the junction contained 9 bases not matched to a gene. The germline gives CDR1 SEHNR, CDR2 FQNEAQ (reference sequence). The CDR3 has 15 residues. The CDR3 spells CASSPWGQGKEKLFF. As DNA, the CDR3 is TGTGCCAGCAGCCCCTGGGGACAGGGAAAAGAAAAACTGTTTTTT.

This rearrangement joins TRBV28 to TRBJ2-2; TRBD1 agrees at 7 bases. Germline CDR1 MDHEN, CDR2 SYDVKM. After removal of 3 bases from V and 5 bases from J, the junction contained 9 bases not matched to a gene. This CDR3 is built from 16 residues. CDR3 sequence (DNA): TGTGCCAGCAGTTTTCTCCGAGGGGGCTCGACCGGGGAGCTGTTTTTT. It codes for CASSFLRGGSTGELFF.

As regards this clone: A junction boundary mismatches the germline segment, possibly from a read error. This chain uses TRBV7-7 with TRBJ2-3; tentative D call: TRBD1 (5 bases). There are 18 residues in the CDR3. Looked up from germline, CDR1 is SSHAT and CDR2 is FNYEAQ (reference sequence). Here the CDR3 reads CASSLSRATLCGADTQYF. The DNA for the CDR3 is TGTGCTAGCAGCTTGAGCAGGGCTACGCTGTGTGGTGCAGATACGCAGTATTTT.

J is TRBJ2-2 and V is TRBV6-5; a possible D gene is TRBD2 (6 bases). V shed 5 bases and J shed 5 bases, with 15 bases lying between them. Per germline, CDR1 MNHEY and CDR2 SVGAGI. This CDR3 spans 15 amino acids. CDR3 amino acids: CASSPGTLRTGELFF. In DNA form, the CDR3 reads TGTGCCAGCAGTCCCGGGACTCTCAGGACCGGGGAGCTGTTTTTT.

The V gene is TRBV18, the J gene TRBJ2-1, with TRBD2 identical over 13 bases. Germline V gives CDR1 KGHSH, CDR2 LQKENI. This CDR3 is built from 17 residues. The junction had 8 bases not matched to a gene; V was cut back by 1 base and J by 8 bases. The CDR3 DNA follows: TGTGCCAGCTCACCACTCCGGACTAGCGGGAGACTGGATGAGCAGTTCTTC. Translated, it gives CASSPLRTSGRLDEQFF.

The chain joins TRBV18 to TRBJ1-4, with TRBD1 as a possible D gene (6 bases). The CDR3 is made up of 18 amino acids. Trimming removed 2 bases at V and 2 bases at J, with 18 bases between. Germline values: CDR1 KGHSH, CDR2 LQKENI. The CDR3 sequence is CASSPTFGGSGTNEKLFF. The CDR3 nucleotides read TGTGCCAGCTCACCAACCTTTGGGGGCTCTGGGACTAATGAAAAACTGTTTTTT.

The table lists this clone with a count of one. V gene TRBV7-9 combines with J gene TRBJ2-2; 7 nucleotides align to TRBD2. V lost 2 bases to trimming and J lost 3 bases; unmatched junction nucleotides: 9. Germline values: CDR1 SEHNR, CDR2 FQNEAQ (reference sequence). This CDR3 region has 17 residues. CDR3 sequence (DNA): TGTGCCAGCAGCTTAAAAGGGGCGGGAGCGTACACCGGGGAGCTGTTTTTT. Encoded protein: CASSLKGAGAYTGELFF.

V gene TRBV3-1 (or the pseudogene TRBV3-2) combines with J gene TRBJ2-7; D call uncertain. Germline values: CDR1 LGHDT, CDR2 YNNKEL (reference sequence). V lost 0 bases to trimming and J lost 0 bases, with 15 bases between them. The CDR3 loop spans 17 amino acids. CDR3: CASSQDHLGLSSYEQYV. The CDR3 nucleotides are TGTGCCAGCAGCCAAGATCATCTAGGCCTCAGCTCCTACGAGCAGTACGTC.

This sequence joins TRBV28 and TRBJ2-3, with 11 bases identical to TRBD1. The CDR3 runs 17 residues. Germline assignment: CDR1 MDHEN and CDR2 SYDVKM. V was pared by 5 bases and J by 2 bases, with 9 bases of the junction left unmatched. CDR3 DNA sequence: TGTGCCAGCAGTCCGTACGGGACAGGGGGAATCACAGATACGCAGTATTTT. Protein sequence: CASSPYGTGGITDTQYF.

This rearrangement joins TRBV14 to TRBJ2-2, with D possibly matching TRBD2 (7 bases). The CDR3 has 16 amino acids. V was cut by 1 base and J by 4 bases, with 13 bases left in between. From germline, CDR1 is SGHDN and CDR2 FVKESK. The CDR3 loop is CASSQVGRGTTGELFF. The CDR3 bases are TGTGCCAGCAGCCAAGTGGGGAGGGGGACCACCGGGGAGCTGTTTTTT. Supplemented by reference TRBV14 and TRBJ2-2, the full variable domain reads EAGVTQFPSHSVIEKGQTVTLRCDPISGHDNLYWYRRVMGKEIKFLLHFVKESKQDESGMPNNRFLAERTGGTYSTLKVQPAELEDSGVYFCASSQVGRGTTGELFFGEGSRLTVL.

The rearrangement uses TRBV19 and TRBJ1-5, with D maybe TRBD1 (6 bases). The germline V gene encodes CDR1 LNHDA and CDR2 SQIVND (reference sequence). The CDR3 has 12 residues. Trimming pared 5 bases from V and 7 bases from J, leaving 9 bases between. CDR3 protein: CASSFGGQPQHF. DNA for the CDR3: TGTGCCAGTAGTTTTGGGGGCCAGCCCCAGCATTTT.

The J gene is TRBJ1-1, the V gene TRBV30; D ambiguous. The CDR3 spans 13 residues. The V end lost 2 bases, the J end lost 1 base, and 8 bases lay between the germline ends. CDR1 is GTSNPN, CDR2 SVGIG, per germline (reference sequence). The CDR3 DNA follows: TGTGCCTGGAGTCGACAACAGAACACTGAAGCTTTCTTT. Protein sequence: CAWSRQQNTEAFF.

V gene TRBV30 combines with J gene TRBJ1-2, with 7 bases identical to TRBD1. J was trimmed by 6 bases and V by 2 bases; bases with no gene match: 6. Germline V CDR1 and CDR2: GTSNPN, SVGIG (reference sequence). This CDR3 contains 13 residues. In nucleotides, the CDR3 is TGTGCCTGGAGTCCCAGGGGGGATGATGGCTACACCTTC. This encodes CAWSPRGDDGYTF.

V is TRBV4-1 and J is TRBJ1-1; D is unclear. Germline CDR1 MGHRA, CDR2 YSYEKL. The CDR3 length is 14 residues. V was pared by 5 bases and J by 0 bases, with 10 bases between. CDR3 sequence: CASSTTRVNTEAFF. The CDR3 DNA follows: TGCGCCAGCAGCACGACCCGGGTGAACACTGAAGCTTTCTTT.

The chain joins TRBV7-2 to TRBJ2-7, with TRBD2 as a possible D gene (6 bases). V lost 5 bases to trimming and J lost 4 bases, with 12 bases between them. Germline-derived CDR1 and CDR2 are SGHTA and FQGNSA. The CDR3 extends over 13 amino acids. CDR3 loop: CASSTQGGYEQYV. DNA for the CDR3: TGTGCCAGCAGCACCCAGGGAGGATACGAGCAGTACGTC.

This chain uses TRBV2 with TRBJ1-3; D is uncertain. The CDR3 has 12 amino acids. V was shortened by 6 bases and J by 1 base, with 4 bases between the two germline ends. Per germline, CDR1 SNHLY and CDR2 FYNNEI. CDR3 residues: CASRSSGNTIYF. CDR3 DNA: TGTGCCAGCAGATCGTCTGGAAACACCATATATTTT. Full variable domain (missing parts from reference TRBV2 and TRBJ1-3): EPEVTQTPSHQVTQMGQEVILRCVPISNHLYFYWYRQILGQKVEFLVSFYNNEISEKSEIFDDQFSVERPDGSNFTLKIRSTKLEDSAMYFCASRSSGNTIYFGEGSWLTVV.